The rows below give T cell receptor beta chains drawn from one sample of a study of cytomegalovirus exposure and HLA in healthy donors. TCRdb keeps only in-frame clones here, not all; method: immunoSEQ multiplex PCR. The sample has roughly 84,000 clones; roughly 93% are singletons. Input material: PBMCs. These TCRs come from a man aged 25-45 years in good health and CMV-seronegative. The CDR3 runs from the conserved cysteine through the conserved F or W. A D gene is named only where the DNA matches it firmly. Rows may omit the clone size; those that give it use once, few, many or a size class.

clone_size	j_call	v_call	d_call	cdr3_nt	cdr3_aa
NA	TRBJ2-1	TRBV27	TRBD2	TGTGCCAGCAGTTTATCGCCTAGCGGGGGAAATGAGCAGTTCTTC	CASSLSPSGGNEQFF
few	TRBJ2-7	TRBV28	NA	TGTGCCAGCAGCCTATGGGGGGAGACCTACGAGCAGTACTTC	CASSLWGETYEQYF
NA	TRBJ1-2	TRBV6-5	TRBD1	TGTGCCAGCAGCGCGGGACAGGGCTATGGCTACACCTTC	CASSAGQGYGYTF
NA	TRBJ1-2	TRBV4-1	NA	TGCGCCAGCAGCCAGGACAGAATTTTTAACTATGGCTACACCTTC	CASSQDRIFNYGYTF
NA	TRBJ1-1	TRBV5-1	NA	TGCGCCAGCAGCTTGGTTGGACAGATGAACACTGAAGCTTTCTTT	CASSLVGQMNTEAFF
NA	TRBJ1-5	TRBV6-1	NA	TGTGCCAGCAGCCAGGACAGAGGCAATCAGCCCCAGCATTTT	CASSQDRGNQPQHF
NA	TRBJ2-3	TRBV7-8	TRBD1	TGTGCCAGCAGCTTAGGGACAGGCACTAGCACAGATACGCAGTATTTT	CASSLGTGTSTDTQYF
NA	TRBJ1-1	TRBV28	NA	TGTGCCAGCAGACCCGGCGGGGGGACTGAAGCTTTCTTT	CASRPGGGTEAFF
NA	TRBJ1-1	TRBV7-5	NA	TGTGCCAGAAGTTTTAGAAGGGGGAGGAACACTGAAGCTTTCTTT	CARSFRRGRNTEAFF
NA	TRBJ1-1	TRBV7-9	NA	TGTGCCAGCAGCTACGGTCTGGCTGAAGCTTTCTTT	CASSYGLAEAFF
NA	TRBJ2-5	TRBV7-8	NA	TGTGCCAGCAGCGCACGTGGCGGGGGCCTACAAGAGACCCAGTACTTC	CASSARGGGLQETQYF
NA	TRBJ1-2	TRBV29-1	TRBD1	TGCAGCGTTCTTCCCGATTTCCCACGTCGGACAGGGGGCTCGTATGGCTACACCTTC	CSVLPDFPRRTGGSYGYTF
NA	TRBJ2-1	TRBV6-1	NA	TGTGCCAGCTGTCTACAGGGAAATGAGCAGTTCTTC	CASCLQGNEQFF
NA	TRBJ2-2	TRBV11-2	NA	TGTGCCAGCAGCCTGAGGGGGGGGCCGGATACCGGGGAGCTGTTTTTT	CASSLRGGPDTGELFF
few	TRBJ1-5	TRBV27	NA	TGTGCCAGCAGTACAACCCAGGATCAGCCCCAGCATTTT	CASSTTQDQPQHF
once	TRBJ2-7	TRBV19	TRBD1	TGTGCCAGTAGTGTGACAGGGGGCACGGACGAGCAGTACTTC	CASSVTGGTDEQYF
NA	TRBJ1-1	TRBV11-2	NA	TGTGCCAGCAGCTTCCGGGACACTGAAGCTTTCTTT	CASSFRDTEAFF
NA	TRBJ2-2	TRBV2	TRBD2	TGTGCCAGCCTGAGCGGGGGGTTGAGTAACGGGGAGCTGTTTTTT	CASLSGGLSNGELFF
few	TRBJ1-2	TRBV30	TRBD1	TGTGCCTGGAGTGTACAGGGGGCCACGAGAGGCTACACCTTC	CAWSVQGATRGYTF
NA	TRBJ1-1	TRBV28	NA	TGTGCCAGCACCCGACGGGGAGATGAAGCTTTCTTT	CASTRRGDEAFF
NA	TRBJ2-7	TRBV6-4	NA	TGTGCCAGCATAGGTTGGCCCGGAATCCAGGTTCACTACTTC	CASIGWPGIQVHYF
NA	TRBJ2-7	TRBV27	TRBD2	TGTGCCAGCAGTTTACGACCGGGACTAGCGGGGGGCCGCTCCTACGAGCAGTACTTC	CASSLRPGLAGGRSYEQYF
NA	TRBJ1-2	TRBV27	NA	TGTGCCAGCAGTTTATCGCGGGGGGCCGGAGGCTACACCTTC	CASSLSRGAGGYTF
NA	TRBJ2-5	TRBV6-5	NA	TGTGCCAGCAGTTACGTGGAGTTTGGAGAGACCCAGTACTTC	CASSYVEFGETQYF
NA	TRBJ2-1	TRBV11-3	NA	TGTGCCAGCAGCGTACAATTAGGGGACGGGAGCGATGAGCAGTTCTTC	CASSVQLGDGSDEQFF
few	TRBJ1-5	TRBV6-1	TRBD1	TGTGCCAGCAGTGAACCGCCGGGACAGGGTGGTCAGCCCCAGCATTTT	CASSEPPGQGGQPQHF
NA	TRBJ2-3	TRBV4-2	NA	TGTGCCAGCAGCCGGGAGGTAGCCCCAGATACGCAGTATTTT	CASSREVAPDTQYF
NA	TRBJ1-2	TRBV6-5	NA	TGTGCCAGCACCGGGGAAGGTGGCTACACCTTC	CASTGEGGYTF
NA	TRBJ1-5	TRBV2	TRBD1	TGTGCCAGCAGTACGGGAGCAGGGGGCGCGAGCAATCAGCCCCAGCATTTT	CASSTGAGGASNQPQHF
NA	TRBJ1-4	TRBV6-5	NA	TGTGCCAGCAGCGGACAGACTAATGAAAAACTGTTTTTT	CASSGQTNEKLFF
NA	TRBJ2-7	TRBV6-5	NA	TGTGCCAGCAGTTACGGGACAAACTCCTACGAGCAGTACTTC	CASSYGTNSYEQYF
NA	TRBJ1-1	TRBV7-6	NA	TGTGCCAGCAGCTCAGCAGGGGTCCCAATGAACACTGAAGCTTTCTTT	CASSSAGVPMNTEAFF
NA	TRBJ1-5	TRBV2	NA	TGTGCCAGCAGTGAAGAAGGATGGGGTGGGGCTCACAATCAGCCCCAGCATTTT	CASSEEGWGGAHNQPQHF
once	TRBJ2-7	TRBV5-5	NA	TGTGCCAGCAGCTTGTCAAACGAGCAGTACTTC	CASSLSNEQYF
NA	TRBJ2-2	TRBV4-1	TRBD1	TGCGCCAGCAGTTGGGACAGCGGACGGGCCGGGGAGCTGTTTTTT	CASSWDSGRAGELFF
NA	TRBJ2-3	TRBV5-1	NA	TGCGCCAGCAGCCCATCCACAGATACGCAGTATTTT	CASSPSTDTQYF
medium-sized	TRBJ2-7	TRBV11-1	TRBD2	TGTGCCAGCAGCTCTCCGGGGCGGGAGGGAACCTACGAGCAGTACTTC	CASSSPGREGTYEQYF
NA	TRBJ2-3	TRBV19	NA	TGTGCCAGTAGTGCCGACAGGATTTACACAGATACGCAGTATTTT	CASSADRIYTDTQYF
NA	TRBJ2-7	TRBV5-1	TRBD1	TGCGCCAGCAGCGGACGACAGGGTGGCTACGAGCAGTACTTC	CASSGRQGGYEQYF
NA	TRBJ2-5	TRBV5-4	TRBD2	TGTGCCAGCAGCCAACCGGGGGGGTCCGAGACCCAGTACTTC	CASSQPGGSETQYF
NA	TRBJ2-1	TRBV27	TRBD1	TGTGCCAGCGCTTGGGACAGCTACAATGAGCAGTTCTTC	CASAWDSYNEQFF
NA	TRBJ2-3	TRBV6-1	NA	TGTGCCAGCACCGGTACAGATACGCAGTATTTT	CASTGTDTQYF
NA	TRBJ1-2	TRBV2	NA	TGTGCCAGCAGTGAAGACGGGAACTATGGCTACACCTTC	CASSEDGNYGYTF
NA	TRBJ2-1	TRBV5-1	TRBD2	TGCGCCAGCAGCGCTACGGGACTAGCGGGAGTTGAGCAGTTCTTC	CASSATGLAGVEQFF
NA	TRBJ2-7	TRBV4-2	TRBD2	TGTGCCAGCAGCCTCCGACTAGCGGGAGAGGGTCTCTCCTACGAGCAGTACTTC	CASSLRLAGEGLSYEQYF
NA	TRBJ2-1	TRBV2	NA	TGTGCCAGCAGTCCACGGCTAGCTGGTAACAATGAGCAGTTCTTC	CASSPRLAGNNEQFF
NA	TRBJ1-5	TRBV6-6	NA	TGTGCCAGCAGTTACAGCTCTCTCGGAGAGCCCCAGCATTTT	CASSYSSLGEPQHF
NA	TRBJ2-4	TRBV28	TRBD2	TGTGCCAGTAGCGGGGGAGAGGCCAAAAACATTCAGTACTTC	CASSGGEAKNIQYF
NA	TRBJ2-2	TRBV6-1	NA	TGTGCCAGCAGTGAAATTTCGTACACCGGGGAGCTGTTTTTT	CASSEISYTGELFF
NA	TRBJ1-5	TRBV7-8	TRBD1	TGTGCCAGCAGCTTCCCCGGGACAGGGGGAGGTACGGGCAATCAGCCCCAGCATTTT	CASSFPGTGGGTGNQPQHF